This TCR beta chain is from a study of Graves' ophthalmopathy and Graves' hyperthyroidism. Overall study: Ahead of any treatment, peripheral blood was obtained at the initial diagnosis.

Isolation of PBMCs was performed using around 9.1 ml of fresh peripheral blood. Findings and caveats of the study: Ophthalmopathy progression was predicted with 55% to 71% sensitivity and about 74% specificity. Most thyroid clonotypes expanded beyond 0.001 frequency were also found in blood.

Details on this clonotype: Its target is not known.

This CDR3 contains 11 residues. Per germline, CDR1 SGDLS and CDR2 YYNGEE. Trimming cost V 6 bases and J 10 bases, with 8 bases left between them. Amplifying from RNA transcripts, the study obtained TCR beta CDR3 regions. The library came from an HTBI-primed first-round RT-PCR and a second-round multiplex PCR. From the multiplex PCR reads, TCRdb called clonotypes with MiXCR, one entry per CDR3 protein. Of hundreds of thousands of distinct CDR3 sequences in the sample, 35% to 45% were seen once. Sequencing was done on a sample of peripheral blood. The clonotype originates from an adult man with Graves' ophthalmopathy. This chain uses TRBV9 with TRBJ1-6; D is ambiguous. The CDR3 reads CASNTASPLHF. Written as DNA, the CDR3 is TGTGCCAGCAACACAGCCTCACCCCTCCACTTT.